This TCR beta chain came from a study of T cells in tuberculosis. For the study at large: CD1B tetramers identified T cells specific for mycobacterial lipid GMM.

Time point described: new active TB diagnosis, blood taken before or within 7 days of starting treatment. Unsorted cryopreserved PBMC were sequenced, averaging about 93,000 T cells per clinical donor. The assay was immunoSEQ multiplex PCR, and TCRdb's table has in-frame clones only and misses some. The profile covers about 35,000 clones, with approximately 90% appearing a single time and about 7.7% taken by the ten largest. Sequencing was performed on PBMCs, taken at tuberculosis diagnosis. The TCR originated in an adult with tuberculosis. Some clones in this sample may be carry-over from other donors' samples.

CDR3 residues: CASSLEGGGPHYEQYF. CDR3 bases: TGTGCCAGCAGCTTAGAAGGAGGGGGCCCACACTACGAGCAGTACTTC. The V and J genes are TRBV7-6 and TRBJ2-7, with a tentative D call TRBD1 (7 bases). The CDR3 spans 16 residues. V lost 1 base and J 3 bases, leaving 16 bases between the germline ends. The germline CDR1 and CDR2 sequences are SGHVS and FNYEAQ.